Sequencing of this TCR beta chain was carried out in a study of blood T cells in healthy people across ages. Broader study findings: Diversity figures derived from one million T cells were judged to underestimate the true value.

Total RNA extracted from each sample amounted to at least 5 micrograms. A second PCR of roughly 7 to 11 cycles used a sample-barcoded 5' primer and a J-beta primer mix. TCRdb analysed the 5' RACE reads with MiXCR anew, one entry per CDR3 protein. The top ten hold around 3% of the sample, which has approximately 780,000 distinct CDR3 sequences, around 24% seen once. This CDR3 spans 20 amino acids. Germline V lookup: CDR1 MNHEY, CDR2 SMNVEV (reference sequence). V was clipped by 3 bases and J by 7 bases; unmatched bases: 18. About this clonotype: The target antigen is unknown.

The same specimen was also included in a second study, on T cells of mothers and their children. That investigation notes: Maternal samples each gave over 9 million TCR beta CDR3 reads, and child samples roughly 3.3 million each. Unrelated mother-child pairs always had slightly, but never significantly, lower normalized overlap than related pairs.

What was sequenced was blood. The chain joins TRBV27 to TRBJ1-4, with TRBD1 matching 12 bases. The clonotype comes from a boy between 10 and 17 years old in good health. In DNA form, the CDR3 reads TGTGCCAGCAGTTTGCGGCCGGTGGGACAGGGGGCGGAAGAGGGTGAAAAACTGTTTTTT. This encodes CASSLRPVGQGAEEGEKLFF.